This is a list of T cell receptor beta chains from one sample in a study of T-cell memory formation after mild COVID-19. Each CDR3 protein is one row after TCRdb ran MiXCR on the 5' RACE reads. The sample consists of around 510,000 distinct CDR3 sequences, roughly 22% of them appearing once. Sequences were obtained from PBMCs or a T cell subset sorted from them (not recorded which). These receptors all come from an adult woman who had mild COVID-19 (a few samples of this study predate the infection). Cell type and time point are not known. Each CDR3 is given with its conserved first and last residue. D genes are given only for firm matches. Clone size, where shown, is once, few, many, or a class for clones that have expanded.

cdr3_nt,cdr3_aa,j_call,clone_size,v_call,d_call
TGTGCCAGCAGTAAAACTAGCGGGGGCACAGATACGCAGTATTTT,CASSKTSGGTDTQYF,TRBJ2-3,few,TRBV6-4,TRBD2
TGTGCCAGCAGCCGGGACAGGACGAAGAACACTGAAGCTTTCTTT,CASSRDRTKNTEAFF,TRBJ1-1,.,TRBV11-3,TRBD1
TGTGCCAGCATTGGACAGGCGGGGGTGGAGCAGTACTTC,CASIGQAGVEQYF,TRBJ2-7,.,TRBV28,.
TGTGCCAGCAGCGTATTTATCGGGGAGCTGTTTTTT,CASSVFIGELFF,TRBJ2-2,many,TRBV9,.
TGTGCCAGCAGTTTATGGGTGGCAGGGGCCACCGGGGAGCTGTTTTTT,CASSLWVAGATGELFF,TRBJ2-2,few,TRBV12-3/TRBV12-4,.
TGCAGTGCTAGTCGTGGGGGAGGAATGGACAATGAGCAGTTCTTC,CSASRGGGMDNEQFF,TRBJ2-1,once,TRBV20-1,.
TGCAGCGTTGAAGATTGGGTAACAGGGAAGAACAATGAGCAGTTCTTC,CSVEDWVTGKNNEQFF,TRBJ2-1,few,TRBV29-1,.
TGTGCCAGTAGAGCGCAGGGTGCGGCGAACACTGAAGCTTTCTTT,CASRAQGAANTEAFF,TRBJ1-1,.,TRBV19,.
TGTGCCAGCAGTTCGGCTAGCGGTGTCAAAAACATTCAGTACTTC,CASSSASGVKNIQYF,TRBJ2-4,.,TRBV27,TRBD2
TGCAGTGCTCCGCAACCGGGACAGGGCCCAGATACGCAGTATTTT,CSAPQPGQGPDTQYF,TRBJ2-3,.,TRBV20-1,TRBD1
TGTGCCAGCCGGACCGGGACAATCGTCAATCAGCCCCAGCATTTT,CASRTGTIVNQPQHF,TRBJ1-5,once,TRBV12-3/TRBV12-4,.